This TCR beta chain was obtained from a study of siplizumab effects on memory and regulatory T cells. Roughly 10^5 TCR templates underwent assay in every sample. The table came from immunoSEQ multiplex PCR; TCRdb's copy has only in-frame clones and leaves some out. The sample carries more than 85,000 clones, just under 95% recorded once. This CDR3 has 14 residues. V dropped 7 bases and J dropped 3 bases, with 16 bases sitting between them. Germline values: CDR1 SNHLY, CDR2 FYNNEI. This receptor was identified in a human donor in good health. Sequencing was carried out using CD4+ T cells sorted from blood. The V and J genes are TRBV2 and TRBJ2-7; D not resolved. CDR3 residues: CASTRQFSSYEQYF. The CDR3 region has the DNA TGTGCCAGCACCCGCCAATTTAGTAGCTACGAGCAGTACTTC.